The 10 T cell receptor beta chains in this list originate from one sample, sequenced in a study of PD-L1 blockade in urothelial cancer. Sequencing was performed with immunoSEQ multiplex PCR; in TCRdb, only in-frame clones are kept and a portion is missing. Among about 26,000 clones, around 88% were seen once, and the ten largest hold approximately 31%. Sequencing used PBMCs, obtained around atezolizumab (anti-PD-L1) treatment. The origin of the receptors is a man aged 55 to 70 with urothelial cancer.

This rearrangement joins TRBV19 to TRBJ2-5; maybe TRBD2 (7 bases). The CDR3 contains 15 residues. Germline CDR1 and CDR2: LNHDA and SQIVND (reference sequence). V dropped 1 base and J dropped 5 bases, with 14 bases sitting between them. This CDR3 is CASSIVFGGRETQYF. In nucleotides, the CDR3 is TGTGCCAGTAGTATAGTTTTCGGGGGGCGGGAGACCCAGTACTTC.

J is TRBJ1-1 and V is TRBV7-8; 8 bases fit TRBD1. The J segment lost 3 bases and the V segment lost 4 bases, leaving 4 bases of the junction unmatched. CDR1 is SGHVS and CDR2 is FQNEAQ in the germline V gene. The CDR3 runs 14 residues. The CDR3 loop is CASSYRGSDTEAFF. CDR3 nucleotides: TGTGCCAGCAGCTACAGGGGGTCGGACACTGAAGCTTTCTTT. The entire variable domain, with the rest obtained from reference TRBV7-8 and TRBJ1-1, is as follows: GAGVSQSPRYKVAKRGQDVALRCDPISGHVSLFWYQQALGQGPEFLTYFQNEAQLDKSGLPSDRFFAERPEGSVSTLKIQRTQQEDSAVYLCASSYRGSDTEAFFGQGTRLTVV.

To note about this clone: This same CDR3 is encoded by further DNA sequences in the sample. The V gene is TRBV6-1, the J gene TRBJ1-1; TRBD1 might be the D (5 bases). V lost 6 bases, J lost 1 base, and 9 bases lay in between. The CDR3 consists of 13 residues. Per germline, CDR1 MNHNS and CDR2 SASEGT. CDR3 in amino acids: CASSGQGNTEAFF. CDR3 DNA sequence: TGTGCCAGCAGCGGGCAGGGGAACACTGAAGCTTTCTTT.

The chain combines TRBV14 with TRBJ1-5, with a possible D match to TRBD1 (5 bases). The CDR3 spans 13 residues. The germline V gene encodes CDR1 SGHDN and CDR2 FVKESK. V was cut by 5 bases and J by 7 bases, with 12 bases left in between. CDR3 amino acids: CASSTGLNQPQHF. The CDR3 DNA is TGTGCCAGCAGCACAGGCCTGAACCAGCCCCAGCATTTT. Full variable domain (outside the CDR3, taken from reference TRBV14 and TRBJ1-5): EAGVTQFPSHSVIEKGQTVTLRCDPISGHDNLYWYRRVMGKEIKFLLHFVKESKQDESGMPNNRFLAERTGGTYSTLKVQPAELEDSGVYFCASSTGLNQPQHFGDGTRLSIL.

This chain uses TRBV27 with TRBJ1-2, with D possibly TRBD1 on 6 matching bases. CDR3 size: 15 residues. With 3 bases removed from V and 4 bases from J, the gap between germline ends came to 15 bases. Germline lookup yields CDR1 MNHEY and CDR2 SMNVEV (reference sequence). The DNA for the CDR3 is TGTGCCAGCAGTTTGGTACAGGGTTCTGGCTATGGCTACACCTTC. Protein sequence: CASSLVQGSGYGYTF.

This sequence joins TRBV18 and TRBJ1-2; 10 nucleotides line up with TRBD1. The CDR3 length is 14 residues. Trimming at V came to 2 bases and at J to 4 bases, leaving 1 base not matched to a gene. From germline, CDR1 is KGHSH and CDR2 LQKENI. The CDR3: CASSPGDRGYGYTF. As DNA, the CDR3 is TGTGCCAGCTCACCAGGGGACAGGGGCTATGGCTACACCTTC.

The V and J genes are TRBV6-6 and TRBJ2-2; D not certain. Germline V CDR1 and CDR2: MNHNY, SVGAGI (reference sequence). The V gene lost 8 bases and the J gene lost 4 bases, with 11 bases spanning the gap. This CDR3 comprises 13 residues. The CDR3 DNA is TGTGCCAGCCCCGGTGTTGGCACCGGGGAGCTGTTTTTT. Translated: CASPGVGTGELFF.

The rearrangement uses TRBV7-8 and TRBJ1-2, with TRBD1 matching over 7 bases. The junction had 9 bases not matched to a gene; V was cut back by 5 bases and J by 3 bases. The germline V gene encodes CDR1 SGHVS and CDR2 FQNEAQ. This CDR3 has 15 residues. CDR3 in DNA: TGTGCCAGCAGCCCTCGACAGGGACCCTACTATGGCTACACCTTC. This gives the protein CASSPRQGPYYGYTF.

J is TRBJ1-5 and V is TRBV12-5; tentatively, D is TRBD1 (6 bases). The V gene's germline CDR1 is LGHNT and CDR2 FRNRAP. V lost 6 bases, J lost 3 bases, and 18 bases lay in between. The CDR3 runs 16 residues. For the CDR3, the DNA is TGTGCTAGTGGGTCCTCAGGGGCCGGTAACAATCAGCCCCAGCATTTT. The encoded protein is CASGSSGAGNNQPQHF.

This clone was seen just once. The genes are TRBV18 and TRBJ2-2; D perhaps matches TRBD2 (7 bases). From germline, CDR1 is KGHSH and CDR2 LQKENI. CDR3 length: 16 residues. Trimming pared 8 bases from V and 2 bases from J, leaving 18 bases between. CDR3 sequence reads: CASARGGASNTGELFF. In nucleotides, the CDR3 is TGTGCCAGCGCCAGAGGGGGGGCATCAAACACCGGGGAGCTGTTTTTT.